This record concerns one T cell receptor (beta chain) sequence. The antigen remains undetermined. Trimming cost V 5 bases and J 9 bases, with 14 bases left between them. The CDR3 extends over 14 amino acids. The V gene's germline CDR1 is SEHNR and CDR2 FQNEAQ (reference sequence). PCR was performed using 60 Vbeta and 13 Jbeta primers. Profiled with immunoSEQ multiplex PCR; TCRdb holds only in-frame clones, not every one. Here the sample spans around 150,000 clones, roughly 76% being singletons. This entry belongs to a study of cytomegalovirus exposure and HLA in healthy donors. Overall study findings and caveats: As immune exposure information, only CMV serostatus was available.

The material sequenced was PBMCs. This chain links TRBV7-9 with TRBJ1-6; D might be TRBD1 (6 bases). This receptor was taken from a man between 60 and 70 years old in good health and CMV-seronegative. The CDR3 sequence: CASSHGTMGSPLHF. The CDR3 DNA sequence: TGTGCCAGCAGCCATGGGACAATGGGTTCACCCCTCCACTTT. Using reference TRBV7-9 and TRBJ1-6 for the parts outside the CDR3, the full variable domain is DTGVSQNPRHKITKRGQNVTFRCDPISEHNRLYWYRQTLGQGPEFLTYFQNEAQLEKSRLLSDRFSAERPKGSFSTLEIQRTEQGDSAMYLCASSHGTMGSPLHFGNGTRLTVT.